The 10 T cell receptor beta chains below come from one sample, sequenced in a study of blood T cell repertoires in COVID-19. Here immunoSEQ multiplex PCR was the method, and the copy in TCRdb shows in-frame clones only, minus some. The repertoire holds around 200,000 clones, around nine tenths seen once, with about 4% in the top ten. Sequencing input: peripheral blood. The receptor set was obtained from a man aged 18 to 29 with active or convalescent COVID-19.

The chain employs TRBV7-2 and TRBJ1-2; 12 bases are a match to TRBD1. V shed 1 base, J shed 3 bases, and the junction held 3 bases outside the gene matches. The CDR3 runs to 16 residues. Germline loops: CDR1 SGHTA, CDR2 FQGNSA. The CDR3 DNA follows: TGTGCCAGCAGCTTAGGGGGACAGGGGGCATACTATGGCTACACCTTC. Protein: CASSLGGQGAYYGYTF.

Only a few counts were recorded for this clone. This sequence joins TRBV7-2 and TRBJ1-1, with D unresolved. Germline-derived CDR1 and CDR2 are SGHTA and FQGNSA. The CDR3 is 13 amino acids. Trimming stripped 5 bases from V and 5 bases from J, with 12 bases between. As DNA, the CDR3 is TGTGCCAGCAGCCTTGGACTTCTGACTGAAGCTTTCTTT. It encodes CASSLGLLTEAFF.

This clone is a singleton in its sample. The V and J genes are TRBV6-2 or TRBV6-3 and TRBJ2-7; TRBD2 matches 14 bases. Looked up from germline, CDR1 is MNHEY and CDR2 is SVGEGT. The J segment lost 3 bases and the V segment lost 6 bases, leaving 4 bases of the junction unmatched. The CDR3 has 15 residues. DNA for the CDR3: TGTGCCAGCAGCTCCGGGACTAGCGGGAGCTACGAGCAGTACTTC. The encoded protein is CASSSGTSGSYEQYF.

The chain carries TRBV12-3 or TRBV12-4 and TRBJ1-5, with a tentative D call TRBD1 (5 bases). Trimming left V 3 bases short and J 5 bases short, with 8 bases between. This CDR3 contains 13 residues. The CDR3 nucleotides read TGTGCCAGCAGTTTCGACAGCCATCAGCCCCAGCATTTT. The encoded protein is CASSFDSHQPQHF.

The rearrangement joins TRBV6-4 to TRBJ2-1; 9 nucleotides align to TRBD2. This CDR3 spans 17 amino acids. V was clipped by 2 bases and J by 0 bases; unmatched bases: 5. Per the germline V gene, CDR1 is MRHNA and CDR2 is SNTAGT. CDR3 bases: TGTGCCAGCAGTGACGGGAGCGGGGGGAGCTCCTACAATGAGCAGTTCTTC. Protein sequence: CASSDGSGGSSYNEQFF.

V usage is TRBV4-1 and J usage is TRBJ2-5; D not resolved. The germline V and J ends were trimmed by 0 bases and 5 bases, with 7 bases remaining between them. CDR1 and CDR2 (germline): MGHRA, YSYEKL. The CDR3 loop spans 13 amino acids. The CDR3, as DNA: TGCGCCAGCAGCCAAGATTTCCAGGAGACCCAGTACTTC. This sequence encodes CASSQDFQETQYF.

This sequence joins TRBV5-8 and TRBJ1-6; no reliable D call. V lost 3 bases to trimming and J lost 0 bases, with 13 bases between them. The CDR3 has 17 residues. Germline V lookup: CDR1 SGHTS, CDR2 YDEGEE. CDR3 bases: TGTGCCAGCAGCTACAGAAAGATGAGCTCCTATAATTCACCCCTCCACTTT. It specifies CASSYRKMSSYNSPLHF.

The sample holds one count of this clone. The V gene is TRBV11-3, the J gene TRBJ1-4, with 7 bases aligning to TRBD1. The CDR3 runs to 14 residues. Germline CDR1 reads SGHNT; CDR2 reads YENEEA. V lost 5 bases and J lost 8; bases outside the gene matches: 8. The CDR3: CASSANRGGEKLFF. The CDR3 nucleotides are TGTGCCAGCAGCGCGAACAGGGGAGGCGAAAAACTGTTTTTT.

This chain connects TRBV24-1 to TRBJ2-3; D remains unclear. With 1 base removed from V and 7 bases from J, the gap between germline ends came to 5 bases. There are 12 residues in the CDR3. In germline, CDR1 is KGHDR, CDR2 SFDVKD. The CDR3 here is CATSDFSHTQYF. DNA of the CDR3: TGTGCCACCAGTGATTTTAGCCATACGCAGTATTTT.

This clone was detected only a few times. The chain recombines TRBV12-3 or TRBV12-4 with TRBJ2-2, with D possibly matching TRBD2 (5 bases). The CDR3 has 12 amino acids. Trimming cost V 4 bases and J 7 bases, with 7 bases left between them. The DNA for the CDR3 is TGTGCCAGCAGTTCGGGATTCGGGGAGCTGTTTTTT. It codes for CASSSGFGELFF.